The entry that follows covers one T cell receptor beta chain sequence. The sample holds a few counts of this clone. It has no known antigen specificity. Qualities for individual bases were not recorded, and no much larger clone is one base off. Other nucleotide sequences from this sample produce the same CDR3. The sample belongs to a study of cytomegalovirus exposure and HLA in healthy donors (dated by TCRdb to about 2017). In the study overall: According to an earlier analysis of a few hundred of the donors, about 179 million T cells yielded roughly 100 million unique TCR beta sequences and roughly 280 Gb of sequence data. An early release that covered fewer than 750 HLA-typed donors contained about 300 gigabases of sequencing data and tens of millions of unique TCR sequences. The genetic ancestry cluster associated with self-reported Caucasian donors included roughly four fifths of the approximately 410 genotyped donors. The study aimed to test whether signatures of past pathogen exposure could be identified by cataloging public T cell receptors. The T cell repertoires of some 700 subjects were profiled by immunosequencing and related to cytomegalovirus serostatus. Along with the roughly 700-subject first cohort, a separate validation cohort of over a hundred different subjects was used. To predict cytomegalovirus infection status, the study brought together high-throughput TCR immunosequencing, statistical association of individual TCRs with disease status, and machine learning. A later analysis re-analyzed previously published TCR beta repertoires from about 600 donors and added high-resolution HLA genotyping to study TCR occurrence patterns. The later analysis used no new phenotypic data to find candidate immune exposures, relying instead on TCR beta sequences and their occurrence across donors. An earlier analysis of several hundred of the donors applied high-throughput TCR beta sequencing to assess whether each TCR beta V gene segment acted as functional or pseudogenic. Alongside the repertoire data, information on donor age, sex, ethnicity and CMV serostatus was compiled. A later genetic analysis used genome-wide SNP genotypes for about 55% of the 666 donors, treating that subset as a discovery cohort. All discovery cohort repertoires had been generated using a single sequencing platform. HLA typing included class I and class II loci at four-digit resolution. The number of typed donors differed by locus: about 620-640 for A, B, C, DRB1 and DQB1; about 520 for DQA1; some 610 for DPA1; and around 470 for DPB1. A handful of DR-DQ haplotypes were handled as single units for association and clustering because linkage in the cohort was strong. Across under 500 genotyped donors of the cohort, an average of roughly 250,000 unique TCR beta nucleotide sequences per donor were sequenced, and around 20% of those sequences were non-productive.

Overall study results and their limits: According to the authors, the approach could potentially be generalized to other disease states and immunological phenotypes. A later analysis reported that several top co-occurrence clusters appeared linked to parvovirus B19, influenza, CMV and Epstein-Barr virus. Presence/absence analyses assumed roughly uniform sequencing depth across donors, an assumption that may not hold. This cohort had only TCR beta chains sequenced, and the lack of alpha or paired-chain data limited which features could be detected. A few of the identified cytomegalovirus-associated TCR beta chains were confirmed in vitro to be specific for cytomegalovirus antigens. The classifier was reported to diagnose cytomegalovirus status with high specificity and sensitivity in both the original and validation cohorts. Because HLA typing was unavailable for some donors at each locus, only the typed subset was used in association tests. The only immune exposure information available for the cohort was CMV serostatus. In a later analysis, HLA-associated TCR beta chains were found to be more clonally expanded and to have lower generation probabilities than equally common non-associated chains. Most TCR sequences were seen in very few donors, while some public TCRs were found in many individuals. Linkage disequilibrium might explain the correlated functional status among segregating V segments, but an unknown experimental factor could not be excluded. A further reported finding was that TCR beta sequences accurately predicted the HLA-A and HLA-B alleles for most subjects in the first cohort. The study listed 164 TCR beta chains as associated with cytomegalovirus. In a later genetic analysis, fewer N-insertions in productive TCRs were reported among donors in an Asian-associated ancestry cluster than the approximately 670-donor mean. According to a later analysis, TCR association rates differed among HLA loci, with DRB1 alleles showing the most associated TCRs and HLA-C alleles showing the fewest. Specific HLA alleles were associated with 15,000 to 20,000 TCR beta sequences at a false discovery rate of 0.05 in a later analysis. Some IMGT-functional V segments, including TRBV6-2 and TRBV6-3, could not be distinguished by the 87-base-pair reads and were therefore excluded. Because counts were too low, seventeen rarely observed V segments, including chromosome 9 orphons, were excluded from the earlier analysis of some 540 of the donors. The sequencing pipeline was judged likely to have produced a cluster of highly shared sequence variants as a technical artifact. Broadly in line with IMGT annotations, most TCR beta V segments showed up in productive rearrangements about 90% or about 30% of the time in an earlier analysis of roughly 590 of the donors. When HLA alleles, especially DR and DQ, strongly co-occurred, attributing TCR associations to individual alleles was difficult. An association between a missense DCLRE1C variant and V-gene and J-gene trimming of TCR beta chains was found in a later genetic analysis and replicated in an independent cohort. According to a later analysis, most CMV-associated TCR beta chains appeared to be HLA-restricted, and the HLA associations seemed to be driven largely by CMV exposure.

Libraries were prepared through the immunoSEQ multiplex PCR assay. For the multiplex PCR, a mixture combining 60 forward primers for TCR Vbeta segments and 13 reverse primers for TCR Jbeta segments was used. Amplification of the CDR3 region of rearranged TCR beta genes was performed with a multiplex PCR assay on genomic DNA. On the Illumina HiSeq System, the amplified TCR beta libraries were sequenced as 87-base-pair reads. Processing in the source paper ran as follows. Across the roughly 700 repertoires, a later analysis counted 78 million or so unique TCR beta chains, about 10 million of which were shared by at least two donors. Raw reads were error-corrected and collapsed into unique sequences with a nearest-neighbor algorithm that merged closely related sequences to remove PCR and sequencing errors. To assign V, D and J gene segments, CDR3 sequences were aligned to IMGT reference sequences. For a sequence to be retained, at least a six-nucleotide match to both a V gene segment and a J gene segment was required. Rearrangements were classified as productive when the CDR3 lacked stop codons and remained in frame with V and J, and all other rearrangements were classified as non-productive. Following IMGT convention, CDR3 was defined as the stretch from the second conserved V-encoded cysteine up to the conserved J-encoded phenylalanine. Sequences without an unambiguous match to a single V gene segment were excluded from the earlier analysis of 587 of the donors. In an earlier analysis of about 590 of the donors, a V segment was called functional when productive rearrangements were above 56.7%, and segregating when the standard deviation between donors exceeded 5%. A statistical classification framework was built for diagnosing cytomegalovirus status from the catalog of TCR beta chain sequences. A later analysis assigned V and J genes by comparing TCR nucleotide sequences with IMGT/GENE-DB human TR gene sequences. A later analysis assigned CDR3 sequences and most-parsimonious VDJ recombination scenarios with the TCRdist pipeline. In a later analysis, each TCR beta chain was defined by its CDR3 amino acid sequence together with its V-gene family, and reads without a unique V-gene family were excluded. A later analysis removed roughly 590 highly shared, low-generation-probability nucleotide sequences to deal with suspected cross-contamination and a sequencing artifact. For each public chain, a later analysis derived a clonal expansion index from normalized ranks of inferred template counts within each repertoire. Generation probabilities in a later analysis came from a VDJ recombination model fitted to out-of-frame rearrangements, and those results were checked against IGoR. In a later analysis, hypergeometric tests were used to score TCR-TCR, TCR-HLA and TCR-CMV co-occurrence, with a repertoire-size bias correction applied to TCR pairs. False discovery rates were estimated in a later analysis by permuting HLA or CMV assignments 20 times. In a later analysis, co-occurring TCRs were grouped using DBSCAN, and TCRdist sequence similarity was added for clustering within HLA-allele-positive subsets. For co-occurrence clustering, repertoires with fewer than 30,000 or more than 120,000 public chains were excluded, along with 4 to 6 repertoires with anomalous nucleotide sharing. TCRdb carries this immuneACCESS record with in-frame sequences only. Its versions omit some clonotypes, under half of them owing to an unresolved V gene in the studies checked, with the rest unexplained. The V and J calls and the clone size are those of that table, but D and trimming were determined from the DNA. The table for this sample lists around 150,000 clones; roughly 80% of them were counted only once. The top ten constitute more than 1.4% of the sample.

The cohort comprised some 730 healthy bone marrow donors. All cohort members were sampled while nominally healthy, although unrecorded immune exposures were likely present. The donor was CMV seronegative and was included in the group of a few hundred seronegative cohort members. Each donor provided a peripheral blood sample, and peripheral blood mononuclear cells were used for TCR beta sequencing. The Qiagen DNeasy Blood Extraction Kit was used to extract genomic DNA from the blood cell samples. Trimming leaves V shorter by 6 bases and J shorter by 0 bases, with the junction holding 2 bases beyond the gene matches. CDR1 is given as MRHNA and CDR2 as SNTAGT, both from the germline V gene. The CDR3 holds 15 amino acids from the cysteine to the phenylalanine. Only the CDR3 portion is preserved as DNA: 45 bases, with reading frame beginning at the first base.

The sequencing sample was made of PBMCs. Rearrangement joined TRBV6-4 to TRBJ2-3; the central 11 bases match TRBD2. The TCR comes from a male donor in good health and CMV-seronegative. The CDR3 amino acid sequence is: CASSRTSGSTDTQYF. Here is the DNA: TGTGCCAGCAGCCGGACTAGCGGGAGCACAGATACGCAGTATTTT.